This T cell receptor (beta chain) was identified during a study of cytomegalovirus exposure and HLA in healthy donors. Study-level findings and limits: Trimming of TCR beta V- and J-genes showed a link, identified in a later analysis, to a missense DCLRE1C variant. Associated with cytomegalovirus, according to the listing, were 150 to 200 TCR beta chains. CMV serostatus was the only recorded immune exposure for donors.

CDR1 SGHDT and CDR2 YYEEEE come from the germline V gene. The CDR3 consists of 14 residues. Deletions cut 3 bases from V and 5 bases from J, with 14 bases between. A multiplex PCR was run with 60 Vbeta primers and 13 Jbeta primers. In the original workflow: Some 80 million unique TCR beta chains, some 11 million shared, were counted in a later analysis. Method: immunoSEQ multiplex PCR; TCRdb's copy keeps in-frame clones and lacks some. Clonal size and the V and J genes are those of that table, whereas D and trimming came from the DNA. The sample contains around 110,000 clones, about 76% of which appear only once. A note on this clone: The antigen remains unidentified.

The sequence came from a man aged 30 to 45 in good health and CMV-seropositive. The chain is built from TRBV5-6 and TRBJ1-1, with D uncertain. Material: PBMCs. CDR3 DNA sequence: TGTGCCAGCAGCTGGAGGGCGGGAGATACTGAAGCTTTCTTT. Translated, it gives CASSWRAGDTEAFF.